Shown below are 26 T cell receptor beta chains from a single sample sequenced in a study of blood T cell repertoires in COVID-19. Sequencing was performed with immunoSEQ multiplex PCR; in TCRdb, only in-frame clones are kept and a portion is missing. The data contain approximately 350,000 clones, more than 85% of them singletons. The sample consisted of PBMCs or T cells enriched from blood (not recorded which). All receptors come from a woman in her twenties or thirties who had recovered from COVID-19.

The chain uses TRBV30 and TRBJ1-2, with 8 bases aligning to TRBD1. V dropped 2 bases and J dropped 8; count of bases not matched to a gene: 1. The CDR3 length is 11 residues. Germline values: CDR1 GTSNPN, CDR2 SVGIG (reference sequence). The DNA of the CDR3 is TGTGCCTGGAGTTCAGGGGGCGGCTACACCTTC. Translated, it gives CAWSSGGGYTF. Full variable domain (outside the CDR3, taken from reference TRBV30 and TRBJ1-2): SQTIHQWPATLVQPVGSPLSLECTVEGTSNPNLYWYRQAAGRGLQLLFYSVGIGQISSEVPQNLSASRPQDRQFILSSKKLLLSDSGFYLCAWSSGGGYTFGSGTRLTVV.

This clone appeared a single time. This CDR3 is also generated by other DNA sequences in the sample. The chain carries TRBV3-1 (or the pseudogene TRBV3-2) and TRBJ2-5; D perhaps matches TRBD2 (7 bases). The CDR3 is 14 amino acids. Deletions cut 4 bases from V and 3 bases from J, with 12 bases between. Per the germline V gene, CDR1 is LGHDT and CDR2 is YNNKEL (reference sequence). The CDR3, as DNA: TGTGCCAGCAGCCGTGAGGGGGGGGAAGAGACCCAGTACTTC. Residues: CASSREGGEETQYF.

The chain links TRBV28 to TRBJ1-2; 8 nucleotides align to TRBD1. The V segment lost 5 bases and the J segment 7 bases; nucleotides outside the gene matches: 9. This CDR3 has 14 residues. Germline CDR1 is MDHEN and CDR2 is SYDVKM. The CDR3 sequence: CASSHGTGASGYTF. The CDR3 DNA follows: TGTGCCAGCAGTCACGGGACAGGTGCGTCTGGCTACACCTTC.

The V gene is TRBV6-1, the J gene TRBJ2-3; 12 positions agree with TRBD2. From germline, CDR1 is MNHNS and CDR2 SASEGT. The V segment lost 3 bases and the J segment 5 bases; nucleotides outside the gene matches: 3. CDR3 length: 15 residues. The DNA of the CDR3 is TGTGCCAGCAGTGAGCAACTAGCGGGAGGAGATACGCAGTATTTT. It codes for CASSEQLAGGDTQYF.

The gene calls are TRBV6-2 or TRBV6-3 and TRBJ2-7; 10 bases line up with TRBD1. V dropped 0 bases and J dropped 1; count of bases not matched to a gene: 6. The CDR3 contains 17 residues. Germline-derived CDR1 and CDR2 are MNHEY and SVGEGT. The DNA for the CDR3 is TGTGCCAGCAGTTACTCGATTGGGACAGGGGCTTCCTACGAGCAGTACTTC. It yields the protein CASSYSIGTGASYEQYF.

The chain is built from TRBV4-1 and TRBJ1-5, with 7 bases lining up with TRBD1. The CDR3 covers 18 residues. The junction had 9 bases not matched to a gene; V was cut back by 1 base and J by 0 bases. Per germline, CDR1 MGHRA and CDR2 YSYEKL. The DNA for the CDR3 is TGCGCCAGCAGCCAAGGCCCCACAGGGGCCTATAGCAATCAGCCCCAGCATTTT. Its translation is CASSQGPTGAYSNQPQHF.

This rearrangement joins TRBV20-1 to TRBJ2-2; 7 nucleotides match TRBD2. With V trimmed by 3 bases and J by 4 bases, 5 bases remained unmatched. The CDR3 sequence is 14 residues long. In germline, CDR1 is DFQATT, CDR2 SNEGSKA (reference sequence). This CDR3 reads CSASTGTTTGELFF. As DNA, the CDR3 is TGCAGTGCTAGTACCGGGACTACCACCGGGGAGCTGTTTTTT.

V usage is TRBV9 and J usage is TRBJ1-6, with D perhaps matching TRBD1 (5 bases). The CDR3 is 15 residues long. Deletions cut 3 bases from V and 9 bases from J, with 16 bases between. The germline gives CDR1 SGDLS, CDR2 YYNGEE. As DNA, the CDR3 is TGTGCCAGCAGCGATCAGGGATATACGGGTTCACCCCTCCACTTT. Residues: CASSDQGYTGSPLHF.

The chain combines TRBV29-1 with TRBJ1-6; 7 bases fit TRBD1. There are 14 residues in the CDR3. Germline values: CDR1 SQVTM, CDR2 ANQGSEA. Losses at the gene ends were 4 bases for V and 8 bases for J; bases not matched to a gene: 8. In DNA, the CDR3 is TGCAGCGTTGCAATAGGTGACAGGGATTCACCCCTCCACTTT. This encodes CSVAIGDRDSPLHF. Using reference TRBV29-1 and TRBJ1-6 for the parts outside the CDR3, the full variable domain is SAVISQKPSRDICQRGTSLTIQCQVDSQVTMMFWYRQQPGQSLTLIATANQGSEATYESGFVIDKFPISRPNLTFSTLTVSNMSPEDSSIYLCSVAIGDRDSPLHFGNGTRLTVT.

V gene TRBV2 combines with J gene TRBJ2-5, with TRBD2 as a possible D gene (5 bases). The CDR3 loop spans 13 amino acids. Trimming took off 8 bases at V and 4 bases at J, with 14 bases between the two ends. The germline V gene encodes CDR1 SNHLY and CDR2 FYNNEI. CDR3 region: CASGTGGLETQYF. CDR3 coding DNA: TGTGCCAGCGGAACCGGAGGTTTAGAGACCCAGTACTTC.

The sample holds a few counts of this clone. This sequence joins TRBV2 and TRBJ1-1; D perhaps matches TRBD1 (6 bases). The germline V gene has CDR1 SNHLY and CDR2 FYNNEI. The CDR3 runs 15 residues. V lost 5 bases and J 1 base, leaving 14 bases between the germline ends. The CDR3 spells CASSPPGGANTEAFF. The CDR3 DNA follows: TGTGCCAGCAGTCCCCCCGGGGGGGCGAACACTGAAGCTTTCTTT.

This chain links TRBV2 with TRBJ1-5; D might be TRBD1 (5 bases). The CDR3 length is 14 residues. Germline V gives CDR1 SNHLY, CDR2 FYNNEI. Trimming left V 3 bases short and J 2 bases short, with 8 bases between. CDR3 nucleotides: TGTGCCAGCAGTGACAGGGTACGCAATCAGCCCCAGCATTTT. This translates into CASSDRVRNQPQHF.

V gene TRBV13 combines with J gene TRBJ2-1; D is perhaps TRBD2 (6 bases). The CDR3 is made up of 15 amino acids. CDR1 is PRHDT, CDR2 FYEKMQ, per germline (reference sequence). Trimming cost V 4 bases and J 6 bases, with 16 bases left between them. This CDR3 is CASSSGAFSGNEQFF. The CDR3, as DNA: TGTGCCAGCAGCTCCGGGGCCTTTAGCGGCAATGAGCAGTTCTTC. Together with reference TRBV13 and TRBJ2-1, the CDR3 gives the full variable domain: AAGVIQSPRHLIKEKRETATLKCYPIPRHDTVYWYQQGPGQDPQFLISFYEKMQSDKGSIPDRFSAQQFSDYHSELNMSSLELGDSALYFCASSSGAFSGNEQFFGPGTRLTVL.

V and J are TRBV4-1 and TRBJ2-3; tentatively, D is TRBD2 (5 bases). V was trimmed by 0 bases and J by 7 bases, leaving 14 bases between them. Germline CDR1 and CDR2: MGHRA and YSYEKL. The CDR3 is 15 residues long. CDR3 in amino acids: CASSQEQSGIHTQYF. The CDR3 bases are TGCGCCAGCAGCCAAGAACAATCCGGGATCCATACGCAGTATTTT.

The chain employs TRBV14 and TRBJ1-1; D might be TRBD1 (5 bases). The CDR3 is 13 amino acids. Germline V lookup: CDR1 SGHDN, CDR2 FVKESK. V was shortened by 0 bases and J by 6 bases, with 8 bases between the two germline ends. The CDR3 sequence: CASSQDQGAEAFF. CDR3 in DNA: TGTGCCAGCAGCCAAGACCAGGGTGCTGAAGCTTTCTTT.

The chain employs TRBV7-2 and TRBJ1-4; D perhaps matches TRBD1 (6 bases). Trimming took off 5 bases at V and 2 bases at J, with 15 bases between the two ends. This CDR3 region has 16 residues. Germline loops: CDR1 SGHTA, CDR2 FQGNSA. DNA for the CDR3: TGTGCCAGCAGCGCGACTCAGGGGTTGACTAATGAAAAACTGTTTTTT. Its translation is CASSATQGLTNEKLFF.

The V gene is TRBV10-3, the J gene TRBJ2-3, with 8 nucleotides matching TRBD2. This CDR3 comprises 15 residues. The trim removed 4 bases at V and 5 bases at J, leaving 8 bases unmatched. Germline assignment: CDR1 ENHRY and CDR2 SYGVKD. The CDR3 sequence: CAISAGLDKGDTQYF. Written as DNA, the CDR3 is TGTGCCATCAGTGCGGGACTAGATAAGGGAGATACGCAGTATTTT.

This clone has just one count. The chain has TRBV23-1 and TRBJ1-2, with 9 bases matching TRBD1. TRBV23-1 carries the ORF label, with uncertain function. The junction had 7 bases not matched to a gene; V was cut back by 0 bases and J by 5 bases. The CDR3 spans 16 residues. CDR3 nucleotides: TGCGCCAGCAGTCAATCCCGGGACAGGGATTCTTATGGCTACACCTTC. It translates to CASSQSRDRDSYGYTF.

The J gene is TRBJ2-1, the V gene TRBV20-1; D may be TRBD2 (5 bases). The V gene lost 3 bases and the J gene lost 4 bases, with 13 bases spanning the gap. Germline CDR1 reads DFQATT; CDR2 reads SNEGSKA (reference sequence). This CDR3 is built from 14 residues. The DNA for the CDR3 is TGCAGTGCTAGTGGTGGGAGCAATTACAATGAGCAGTTCTTC. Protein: CSASGGSNYNEQFF.

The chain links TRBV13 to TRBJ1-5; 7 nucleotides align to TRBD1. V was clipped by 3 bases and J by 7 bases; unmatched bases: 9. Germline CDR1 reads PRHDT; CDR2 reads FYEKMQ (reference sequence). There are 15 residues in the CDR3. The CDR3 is CASSFSGTVGQPQHF. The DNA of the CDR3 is TGTGCCAGCAGCTTTTCTGGGACAGTAGGCCAGCCCCAGCATTTT.

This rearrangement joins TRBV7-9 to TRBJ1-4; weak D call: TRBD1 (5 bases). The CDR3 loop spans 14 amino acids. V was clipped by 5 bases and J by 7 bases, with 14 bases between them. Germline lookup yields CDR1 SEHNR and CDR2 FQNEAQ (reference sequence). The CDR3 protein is CASSLIGQGEKLFF. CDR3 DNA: TGTGCCAGCAGCCTGATAGGTCAGGGTGAAAAACTGTTTTTT. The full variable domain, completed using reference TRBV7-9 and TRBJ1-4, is DTGVSQNPRHKITKRGQNVTFRCDPISEHNRLYWYRQTLGQGPEFLTYFQNEAQLEKSRLLSDRFSAERPKGSFSTLEIQRTEQGDSAMYLCASSLIGQGEKLFFGSGTQLSVL.

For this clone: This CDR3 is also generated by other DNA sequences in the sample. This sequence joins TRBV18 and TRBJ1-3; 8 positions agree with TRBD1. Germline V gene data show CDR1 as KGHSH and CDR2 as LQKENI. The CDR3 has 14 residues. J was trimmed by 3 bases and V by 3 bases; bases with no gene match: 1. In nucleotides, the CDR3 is TGTGCCAGCTCACCGGGGACAGGTGGAAACACCATATATTTT. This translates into CASSPGTGGNTIYF.

The CDR3 DNA reads as TGTGCCAGCAGTGAAGTCAGCTCCTACAATGAGCAGTTCTTC. It is translated as CASSEVSSYNEQFF. The chain has TRBV2 and TRBJ2-1, with D hard to call. Looked up from germline, CDR1 is SNHLY and CDR2 is FYNNEI. Between the trimmed V and J ends, which lost 1 base and 0 bases, there was a span of 4 bases. The CDR3 consists of 14 residues.

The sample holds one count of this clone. CDR3 in DNA: TGCAGCGTAGACAGGGGACAAGAGACCCAGTACTTC. This codes for CSVDRGQETQYF. The chain carries TRBV29-1 and TRBJ2-5; 8 nucleotides agree with TRBD1. V lost 6 bases and J lost 2; bases outside the gene matches: 2. The CDR3 is 12 amino acids. Germline V lookup: CDR1 SQVTM, CDR2 ANQGSEA.

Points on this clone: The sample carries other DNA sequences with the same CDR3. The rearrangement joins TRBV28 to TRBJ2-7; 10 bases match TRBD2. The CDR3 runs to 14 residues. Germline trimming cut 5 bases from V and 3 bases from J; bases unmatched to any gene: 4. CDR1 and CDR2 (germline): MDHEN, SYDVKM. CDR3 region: CASSLAGEGYEQYF. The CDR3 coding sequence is TGTGCCAGCAGTCTAGCGGGAGAGGGCTACGAGCAGTACTTC.

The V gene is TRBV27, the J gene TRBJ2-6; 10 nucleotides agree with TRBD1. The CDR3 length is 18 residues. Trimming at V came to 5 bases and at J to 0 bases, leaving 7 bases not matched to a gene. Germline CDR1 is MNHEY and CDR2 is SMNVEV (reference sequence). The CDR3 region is CASSKTGGLPSGANVLTF. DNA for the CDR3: TGTGCCAGCAGTAAGACAGGGGGCCTCCCCTCTGGGGCCAACGTCCTGACTTTC. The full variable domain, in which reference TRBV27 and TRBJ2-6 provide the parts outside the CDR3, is EAQVTQNPRYLITVTGKKLTVTCSQNMNHEYMSWYRQDPGLGLRQIYYSMNVEVTDKGDVPEGYKVSRKEKRNFPLILESPSPNQTSLYFCASSKTGGLPSGANVLTFGAGSRLTVL.